The 18 T cell receptor beta chains given below trace back to one sample, sequenced in a study of shared clonotypes between healthy human individuals. Clones were read by immunoSEQ multiplex PCR, and TCRdb kept only the in-frame ones, dropping some. Here the sample spans over 850,000 clones, about 84% being singletons. Input material: memory CD4+ T cells from PBMCs. The subset is: CD45RA-negative fraction. The source is a man aged 18 to 35 in good health. Some clones in this sample may be carry-over from other donors' samples.

The chain combines TRBV28 with TRBJ2-1; TRBD2 matches at 15 bases. The V and J ends lost 7 bases and 5 bases, in that order; junction bases with no gene match: 15. The germline V gene has CDR1 MDHEN and CDR2 SYDVKM. The CDR3 contains 19 residues. The DNA for the CDR3 is TGTGCCAGCACTTCCGAAACCGGGACTAGCGGGAGGTCGGACAATGAGCAGTTCTTC. Translation gives CASTSETGTSGRSDNEQFF.

This sequence joins TRBV6-5 and TRBJ2-1, with TRBD1 as a possible D gene (6 bases). Germline V gives CDR1 MNHEY, CDR2 SVGAGI. This CDR3 region has 11 residues. Trimming removed 6 bases at V and 9 bases at J, with 9 bases between. CDR3 bases: TGTGCCAGCAGCACAGGGATTGAGCAGTTCTTC. This codes for CASSTGIEQFF.

The rearrangement uses TRBV7-6 and TRBJ2-3; D unclear. Germline CDR1 is SGHVS and CDR2 is FNYEAQ. The V and J ends lost 5 bases and 4 bases respectively, with 13 bases between them. There are 14 residues in the CDR3. The DNA of the CDR3 is TGTGCCAGCAGCCATTCTACGGCCTCAGATACGCAGTATTTT. This gives the protein CASSHSTASDTQYF.

The chain links TRBV29-1 to TRBJ2-7; TRBD2 aligns across 8 bases. CDR3 size: 11 residues. The ends lost 7 bases at V and 3 bases at J; junction bases unmatched: 2. Germline V CDR1 and CDR2: SQVTM, ANQGSEA. The CDR3 nucleotides read TGCAGCGCCGGGAGGGACTACGAGCAGTACTTC. Its protein product is CSAGRDYEQYF.

This chain links TRBV11-1 with TRBJ2-5; D is possibly TRBD2 (6 bases). CDR1 and CDR2 (germline): SGHAT, FQDESV (reference sequence). V lost 5 bases to trimming and J lost 0 bases, with 19 bases between them. The CDR3 length is 17 residues. The CDR3 bases are TGTGCCAGCAGCCACGGGAAGGGACGGGGGAACCAAGAGACCCAGTACTTC. It specifies CASSHGKGRGNQETQYF. Filled out from reference TRBV11-1 and TRBJ2-5, the complete variable domain reads EAEVAQSPRYKITEKSQAVAFWCDPISGHATLYWYRQILGQGPELLVQFQDESVVDDSQLPKDRFSAERLKGVDSTLKIQPAELGDSAMYLCASSHGKGRGNQETQYFGPGTRLLVL.

The chain's CDR3 is CASSAFRTSSDNEQFF. Written as DNA, the CDR3 is TGTGCCAGCAGCGCTTTTCGGACTAGCAGCGACAATGAGCAGTTCTTC. V is TRBV9 and J is TRBJ2-1; TRBD2 matches 8 bases. Trimming cost V 3 bases and J 5 bases; bases outside gene matches: 10. This CDR3 is 16 amino acids long. Germline CDR1 SGDLS, CDR2 YYNGEE.

V gene TRBV9 combines with J gene TRBJ2-5, with 9 bases lining up with TRBD2. CDR1 and CDR2 from the germline V gene are SGDLS and YYNGEE. This CDR3 has 16 amino acids. J lost 1 base, V lost 1 base, and 5 bases had no gene match. For the CDR3, the DNA is TGTGCCAGCAGCGTACTTAGCGGGAGACCCCAAGAGACCCAGTACTTC. Its protein product is CASSVLSGRPQETQYF. The variable domain in full, completed from reference TRBV9 and TRBJ2-5, reads DSGVTQTPKHLITATGQRVTLRCSPRSGDLSVYWYQQSLDQGLQFLIQYYNGEERAKGNILERFSAQQFPDLHSELNLSSLELGDSALYFCASSVLSGRPQETQYFGPGTRLLVL.

The V call is TRBV28, the J call TRBJ1-1; TRBD1 aligns across 10 bases. The CDR3 contains 14 residues. V was pared by 6 bases and J by 3 bases, with 4 bases of the junction left unmatched. The V gene's germline CDR1 is MDHEN and CDR2 SYDVKM. CDR3 region: CASRWTGGDTEAFF. In DNA form, the CDR3 reads TGTGCCAGCAGGTGGACAGGGGGAGACACTGAAGCTTTCTTT.

The chain joins TRBV6-5 to TRBJ2-7; a possible D gene is TRBD1 (8 bases). Between the trimmed V and J ends, which lost 5 bases and 2 bases, there was a span of 16 bases. Per the germline V gene, CDR1 is MNHEY and CDR2 is SVGAGI. The CDR3 length is 15 residues. CDR3 in amino acids: CASSQRQGRAYEQYF. In DNA, the CDR3 is TGTGCCAGCAGTCAAAGACAGGGGAGGGCCTACGAGCAGTACTTC.

This sequence joins TRBV29-1 and TRBJ2-5, with D possibly matching TRBD1 (5 bases). CDR3 length: 12 amino acids. Germline V gene lookup returns CDR1 SQVTM and CDR2 ANQGSEA. The V gene lost 2 bases and the J gene lost 5 bases, with 9 bases spanning the gap. CDR3 nucleotides: TGCAGCGTTGAATCTGGGGCGGAGACCCAGTACTTC. This sequence encodes CSVESGAETQYF.

In nucleotides, the CDR3 is TGTGCCTGGAGTCTACAGGGGATCGGCTACACCTTC. Translation: CAWSLQGIGYTF. The chain is built from TRBV30 and TRBJ1-2, with 7 bases that match TRBD1. The length of the CDR3 is 12 residues. Germline lookup yields CDR1 GTSNPN and CDR2 SVGIG (reference sequence). J was trimmed by 8 bases and V by 2 bases; bases with no gene match: 5. The whole variable domain, filled in from reference TRBV30 and TRBJ1-2, reads SQTIHQWPATLVQPVGSPLSLECTVEGTSNPNLYWYRQAAGRGLQLLFYSVGIGQISSEVPQNLSASRPQDRQFILSSKKLLLSDSGFYLCAWSLQGIGYTFGSGTRLTVV.

This sequence joins TRBV6-1 and TRBJ2-1, with a weak D call TRBD2 (6 bases). Germline lookup yields CDR1 MNHNS and CDR2 SASEGT. V shed 4 bases and J shed 1 base, with 11 bases lying between them. The CDR3 loop spans 15 amino acids. The CDR3 reads CASSALAWSYNEQFF. The CDR3 DNA reads TGTGCCAGCAGTGCCCTAGCGTGGTCCTACAATGAGCAGTTCTTC.

This clone was detected ten times or more. This chain joins TRBV5-4 and TRBJ2-5, with a possible D match to TRBD2 (6 bases). Deletions cut 0 bases from V and 1 base from J, with 10 bases between. CDR1 is SGHNT, CDR2 YYREEE, per germline (reference sequence). The length of the CDR3 is 15 residues. CDR3 DNA sequence: TGTGCCAGCAGCTTGGGGACTACTCTCCAAGAGACCCAGTACTTC. Its translation is CASSLGTTLQETQYF.

The chain is built from TRBV7-8 and TRBJ2-7, with 10 bases fitting TRBD2. The CDR3 loop spans 15 amino acids. Losses at the gene ends were 7 bases for V and 6 bases for J; bases not matched to a gene: 12. Germline V CDR1 and CDR2: SGHVS, FQNEAQ. This CDR3 is CASTTSGTSVLEQYF. Here the CDR3 DNA reads TGTGCCAGCACCACCTCCGGGACTAGCGTCCTCGAGCAGTACTTC. Together with reference TRBV7-8 and TRBJ2-7, the CDR3 gives the full variable domain: GAGVSQSPRYKVAKRGQDVALRCDPISGHVSLFWYQQALGQGPEFLTYFQNEAQLDKSGLPSDRFFAERPEGSVSTLKIQRTQQEDSAVYLCASTTSGTSVLEQYFGPGTRLTVT.

This clone has just a few counts. The chain recombines TRBV7-2 with TRBJ2-3; D is perhaps TRBD2 (6 bases). In germline, CDR1 is SGHTA, CDR2 FQGNSA. The V and J ends lost 3 bases and 1 base respectively, with 8 bases between them. The CDR3 totals 14 residues. CDR3 DNA sequence: TGTGCCAGCAGCTTGATAGCGGGCACAGATACGCAGTATTTT. Its protein product is CASSLIAGTDTQYF.

The gene calls are TRBV7-6 and TRBJ2-7; 8 bases align to TRBD1. V lost 3 bases to trimming and J lost 7 bases; unmatched junction nucleotides: 5. Germline V gene lookup returns CDR1 SGHVS and CDR2 FNYEAQ. This CDR3 region has 13 residues. As DNA, the CDR3 is TGTGCCAGCAGCTTCGGGACAGGAGGGGAGCAGTACTTC. Translation: CASSFGTGGEQYF.

In its sample, this clone was seen many times. The chain joins TRBV18 to TRBJ1-2, with D perhaps matching TRBD1 (6 bases). CDR1 and CDR2 from the germline V gene are KGHSH and LQKENI. V was pared by 3 bases and J by 4 bases, with 15 bases between. This CDR3 has 15 amino acids. The DNA of the CDR3 is TGTGCCAGCTCACCTCCAGGACAGCAAGCCTATGGCTACACCTTC. It is translated as CASSPPGQQAYGYTF.

This chain connects TRBV6-1 to TRBJ1-5; TRBD1 aligns across 10 bases. This CDR3 spans 14 amino acids. Per germline, CDR1 MNHNS and CDR2 SASEGT. Trimming took 9 bases from V and 4 from J; bases not matched to a gene: 6. The CDR3 here is CASRGDRGNQPQHF. The CDR3 nucleotides read TGTGCCAGTCGGGGGGACAGGGGTAATCAGCCCCAGCATTTT.